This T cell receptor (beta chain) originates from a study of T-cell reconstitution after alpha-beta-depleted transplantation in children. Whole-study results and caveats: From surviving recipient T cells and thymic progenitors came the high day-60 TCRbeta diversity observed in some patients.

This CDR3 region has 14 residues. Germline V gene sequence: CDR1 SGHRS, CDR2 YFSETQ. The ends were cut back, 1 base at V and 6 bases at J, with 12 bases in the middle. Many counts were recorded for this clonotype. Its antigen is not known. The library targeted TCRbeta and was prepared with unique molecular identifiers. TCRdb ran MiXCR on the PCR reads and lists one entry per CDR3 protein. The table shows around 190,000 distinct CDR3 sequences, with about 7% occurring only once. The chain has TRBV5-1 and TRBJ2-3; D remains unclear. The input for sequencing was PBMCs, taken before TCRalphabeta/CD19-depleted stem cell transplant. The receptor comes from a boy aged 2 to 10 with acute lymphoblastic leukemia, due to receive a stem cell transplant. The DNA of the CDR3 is TGCGCCAGCAGCTTGCTAGTTTTAACGGATACGCAGTATTTT. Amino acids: CASSLLVLTDTQYF.